One T cell receptor (beta chain) is described in this entry. The antigen is not known. Survey level was the resolution at which the v3.0 immunoSEQ assay ran. Target depth was about 40,000-50,000 T-cell genomes per sample. Profiled with immunoSEQ multiplex PCR; TCRdb holds only in-frame clones, not every one. The sample lists 32,000 or so clones; 85% to 90% were seen once. These data belong to a study of long-term antiretroviral therapy in people with HIV. General study results and limits: Repertoire dominance by clones expanded before ART was seen at all time points.

Germline V CDR1 and CDR2: SGHDT, YYEEEE. V lost 0 bases, J lost 0 bases, and 7 bases lay in between. The CDR3 is made up of 15 amino acids. This receptor was identified in a man aged 50 to 60 with HIV. The rearrangement links TRBV5-6 to TRBJ1-3; D not resolved. The sample in question was unsorted PBMCs, obtained 3.2 years before starting antiretroviral therapy. The DNA of the CDR3 is TGTGCCAGCAGCTTGGAGTTCAACTCTGGAAACACCATATATTTT. Its protein is CASSLEFNSGNTIYF.